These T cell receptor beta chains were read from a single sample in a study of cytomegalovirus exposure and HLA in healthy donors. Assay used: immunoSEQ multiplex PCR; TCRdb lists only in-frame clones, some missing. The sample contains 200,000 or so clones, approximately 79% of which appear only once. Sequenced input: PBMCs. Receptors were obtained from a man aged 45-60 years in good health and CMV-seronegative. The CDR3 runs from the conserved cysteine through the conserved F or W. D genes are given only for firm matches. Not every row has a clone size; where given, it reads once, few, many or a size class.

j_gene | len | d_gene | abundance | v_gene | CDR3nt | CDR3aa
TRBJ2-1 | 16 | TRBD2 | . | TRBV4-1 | TGCGCCAGCAGCCAAGAAATAGCGGGAGGGCGGCATGAGCAGTTCTTC | CASSQEIAGGRHEQFF
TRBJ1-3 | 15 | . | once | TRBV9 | TGTGCCAGCAGCGGGACACCTAACTCTGGAAACACCATATATTTT | CASSGTPNSGNTIYF
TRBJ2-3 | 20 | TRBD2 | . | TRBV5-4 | TGTGCCAGCAGCAGGGGGGGGCTAGCGGGAGGTACCCCTAACACAGATACGCAGTATTTT | CASSRGGLAGGTPNTDTQYF
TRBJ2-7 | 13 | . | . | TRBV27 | TGTGCCAGCAGTTGGGGCATCTCCTACGAGCAGTACTTC | CASSWGISYEQYF
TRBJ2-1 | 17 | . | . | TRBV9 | TGTGCCAGCAGCGGAGGGGATGGGTGGCTAGCGTACAATGAGCAGTTCTTC | CASSGGDGWLAYNEQFF
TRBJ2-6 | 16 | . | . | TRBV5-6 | TGTGCCAGCAGCTTAAACCCCGGCGGGGGGGCCAACGTCCTGACTTTC | CASSLNPGGGANVLTF
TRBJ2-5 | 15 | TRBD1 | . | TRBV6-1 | TGTGCCAGCAGACCGGGACAGGCGTACCAAGAGACCCAGTACTTC | CASRPGQAYQETQYF
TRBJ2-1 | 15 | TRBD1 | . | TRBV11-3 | TGTGCCAGCAGCGCCCGGGACAGGGGGGCCAATGAGCAGTTCTTC | CASSARDRGANEQFF
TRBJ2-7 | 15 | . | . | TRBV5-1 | TGCGCCAGCAGCTTGAGCGGGACAAGGTCCCTAGTGCAGTACTTC | CASSLSGTRSLVQYF
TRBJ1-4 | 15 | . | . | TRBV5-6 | TGTGCCAGCAGCTCCACAGGGTTACTAGGCGAAAAACTGTTTTTT | CASSSTGLLGEKLFF
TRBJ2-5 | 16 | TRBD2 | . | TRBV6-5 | TGTGCCAGCAGTTACTCGGGACTAGCGGGAGCCGAGACCCAGTACTTC | CASSYSGLAGAETQYF
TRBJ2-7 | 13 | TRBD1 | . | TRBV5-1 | TGCGCCAGCAGCTGGGACAGGGCGCTCGAGCAGTACTTC | CASSWDRALEQYF
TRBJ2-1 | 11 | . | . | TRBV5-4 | TGTGCCAGCAGCTTGGCGACGGGACAGTTCTTC | CASSLATGQFF
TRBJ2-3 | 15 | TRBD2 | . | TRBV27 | TGTGCCAGCATTCCTAGCGGGAGTGGCACAGATACGCAGTATTTT | CASIPSGSGTDTQYF
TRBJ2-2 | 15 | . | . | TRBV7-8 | TGTGCCAGCCGGACAGCGGGGCCTGTCACCGGGGAGCTGTTTTTT | CASRTAGPVTGELFF
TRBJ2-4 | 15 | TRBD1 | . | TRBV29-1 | TGCAGCGTTGAAGATCCCCGGACAGGAACAAACATTCAGTACTTC | CSVEDPRTGTNIQYF
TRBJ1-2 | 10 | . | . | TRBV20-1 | TGCAGTGCTAGCGGGGATGGCTACACCTTC | CSASGDGYTF
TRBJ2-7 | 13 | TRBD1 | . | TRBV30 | TGTGCCTGGAGCGCAGGGGGATTCTACGAGCAGTACTTC | CAWSAGGFYEQYF
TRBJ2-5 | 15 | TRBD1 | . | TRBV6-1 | TGTGCCAGCAGTGTTACCGGGACAGAGAAAGAGACCCAGTACTTC | CASSVTGTEKETQYF
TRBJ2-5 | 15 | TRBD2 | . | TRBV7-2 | TGTGCCAGCAGCTGGACTAGCGGGAACCAAGAGACCCAGTACTTC | CASSWTSGNQETQYF
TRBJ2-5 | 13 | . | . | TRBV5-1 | TGCGCCAGCAGCGGGGGACTTAAAGAGACCCAGTACTTC | CASSGGLKETQYF
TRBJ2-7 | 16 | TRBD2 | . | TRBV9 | TGTGCCAGCAGCGTAGCGGGACTAGCGTTCTCCTACGAGCAGTACTTC | CASSVAGLAFSYEQYF
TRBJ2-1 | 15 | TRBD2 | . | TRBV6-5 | TGTGCCAGCAGTTACTTGACTAGCGGGGGGAATGAGCAGTTCTTC | CASSYLTSGGNEQFF
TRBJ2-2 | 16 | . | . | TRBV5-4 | TGTGCCAGCAGCTTGAAGGGACATGGGAACACCGGGGAGCTGTTTTTT | CASSLKGHGNTGELFF
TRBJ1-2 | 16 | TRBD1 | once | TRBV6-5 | TGTGCCAGCAGTTACTTCCGGGACAGTGTTAACTATGGCTACACCTTC | CASSYFRDSVNYGYTF
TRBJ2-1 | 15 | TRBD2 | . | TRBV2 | TGTGCCAGCAGGGTCTCGAGGGAGGGTTACAATGAGCAGTTCTTC | CASRVSREGYNEQFF
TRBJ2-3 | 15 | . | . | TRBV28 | TGTGCCAGCAGATCCGGTGGACTGCGTCGGGATACGCAGTATTTT | CASRSGGLRRDTQYF
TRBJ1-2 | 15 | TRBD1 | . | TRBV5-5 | TGTGCCAGCAGCTACAGGACAGGGGATGACTATGGCTACACCTTC | CASSYRTGDDYGYTF
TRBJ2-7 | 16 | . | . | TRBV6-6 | TGTGCCAGCAGTCCCCGGGACACGCCGATCTCCTACGAGCAGTACTTC | CASSPRDTPISYEQYF
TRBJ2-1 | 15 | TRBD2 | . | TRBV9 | TGTGCCAGCAGCGTAATCGGGAGGGCCGACAATGAGCAGTTCTTC | CASSVIGRADNEQFF
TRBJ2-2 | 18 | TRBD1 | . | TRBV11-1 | TGTGCCAGCAGCGCTAAAACGACGGGACAGGGAGGAACCGGGGAGCTGTTTTTT | CASSAKTTGQGGTGELFF
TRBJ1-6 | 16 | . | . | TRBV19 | TGTGCCAGTAGTATATTTCAGGGCGGGGAATGGGCACCCCTCCACTTT | CASSIFQGGEWAPLHF
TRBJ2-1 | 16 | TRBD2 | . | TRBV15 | TGTGCCACCAAGGGGACTAGCGGGAGAGGATGGGATGAGCAGTTCTTC | CATKGTSGRGWDEQFF
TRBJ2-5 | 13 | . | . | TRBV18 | TGTGCCAGCTCACCATCACTACAAGAGACCCAGTACTTC | CASSPSLQETQYF
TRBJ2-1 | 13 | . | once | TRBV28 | TGTGCCAGCAGCTGGGCAGGGAAGAATGAGCAGTTCTTC | CASSWAGKNEQFF
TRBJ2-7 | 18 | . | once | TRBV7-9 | TGTGCCAGCAGCTTCTATCCCCTAGTGGGCAGGGGAAAGTACGAGCAGTACTTC | CASSFYPLVGRGKYEQYF
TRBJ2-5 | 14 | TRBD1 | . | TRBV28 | TGTGCCAGCAGTTTTGGCAGGGGGAGTGAGACCCAGTACTTC | CASSFGRGSETQYF
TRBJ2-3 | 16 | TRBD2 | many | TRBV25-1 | TGTGCCAGCAGTGTTCGAGCGGGGGCGATCACAGATACGCAGTATTTT | CASSVRAGAITDTQYF
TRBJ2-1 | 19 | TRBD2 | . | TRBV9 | TGTGCCAGCAGCGAAACCGGGCTAGCGGGGGGGGTCCCCTACAATGAGCAGTTCTTC | CASSETGLAGGVPYNEQFF
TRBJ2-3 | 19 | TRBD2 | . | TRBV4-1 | TGCGCCAGCAGCCAAGGAGGGCTAGCGGGAGGTTCAAGCACAGATACGCAGTATTTT | CASSQGGLAGGSSTDTQYF
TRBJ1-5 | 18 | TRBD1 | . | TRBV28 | TGTGCCAGCAGTTTTGTACGACAGGGGGTTGTGTGGAATCAGCCCCAGCATTTT | CASSFVRQGVVWNQPQHF
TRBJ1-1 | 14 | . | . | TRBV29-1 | TGCAGCGTTGATTGGACATCCGCGTCGGCTGAAGCTTTCTTT | CSVDWTSASAEAFF
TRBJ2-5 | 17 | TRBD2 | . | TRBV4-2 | TGTGCCAGCAGCCAAGATCTGAGCGGGAGGGCCTTGGAGACCCAGTACTTC | CASSQDLSGRALETQYF
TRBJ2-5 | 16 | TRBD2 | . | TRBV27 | TGTGCCAGCAGCTTTGACCGACTAGCGGGCCAAGAGACCCAGTACTTC | CASSFDRLAGQETQYF
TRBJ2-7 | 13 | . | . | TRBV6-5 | TGTGCCAGCAGTTCAGACAGCCTCTACGAGCAGTACTTC | CASSSDSLYEQYF
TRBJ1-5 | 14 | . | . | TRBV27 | TGTGCCAGCAGTTTAAGGGACAACAATCAGCCCCAGCATTTT | CASSLRDNNQPQHF
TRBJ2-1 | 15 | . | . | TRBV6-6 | TGTGCCAGCAGTTATAAGGGGACTTCCTACAATGAGCAGTTCTTC | CASSYKGTSYNEQFF
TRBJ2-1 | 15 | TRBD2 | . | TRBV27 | TGTGCCAGCACCTCTGGGACTAGCGGTCACAATGAGCAGTTCTTC | CASTSGTSGHNEQFF
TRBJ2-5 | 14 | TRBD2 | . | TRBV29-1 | TGCAGCGTCCTAGCGGGAGGGTCCCAAGAGACCCAGTACTTC | CSVLAGGSQETQYF
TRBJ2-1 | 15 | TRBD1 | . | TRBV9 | TGTGCCAGCAGCGTAGCGGGACAGGGGGCGAATGAGCAGTTCTTC | CASSVAGQGANEQFF
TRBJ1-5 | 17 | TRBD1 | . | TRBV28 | TGTGCCAGCATACCGTCAATAGGGACAGGGCCATATCAGCCCCAGCATTTT | CASIPSIGTGPYQPQHF
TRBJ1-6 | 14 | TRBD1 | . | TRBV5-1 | TGCGCCAGCAGCCAAGGGACAGGGAATTCACCCCTCCACTTT | CASSQGTGNSPLHF
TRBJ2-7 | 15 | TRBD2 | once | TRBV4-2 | TGTGCCAGCAGCCCTGGGACTAGCGGTTCCTACGAGCAGTACTTC | CASSPGTSGSYEQYF
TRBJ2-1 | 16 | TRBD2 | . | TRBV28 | TGTGCCAGCAGTTCCCAAAGTAGCGGGAGGGGCAATGAGCAGTTCTTC | CASSSQSSGRGNEQFF
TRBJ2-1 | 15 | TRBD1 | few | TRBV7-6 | TGTGCCAGCAGCTGGGACAGGGGGCGTGGGCATGAGCAGTTCTTC | CASSWDRGRGHEQFF